A selection of T cell receptor beta chains follows, all from one sample in a study of cytomegalovirus exposure and HLA in healthy donors. Method: immunoSEQ multiplex PCR; TCRdb's copy keeps in-frame clones and lacks some. There are 150,000 to 200,000 clones in the sample; more than 60% occur only once, and more than 1.1% lies in the top ten. The specimen was PBMCs. These receptors all come from a woman under 40 in good health and CMV-seronegative. CDR3s include the opening cysteine and the closing phenylalanine or tryptophan. A D gene is named only where the DNA matches it firmly. Size is stated for part of the rows, as once, few or many counts, or as a class when the clone is expanded.

v_gene: TRBV7-9; d_gene: -; j_gene: TRBJ1-1; abundance: few; CDR3nt: TGTGCCAGCAGCTTAACCCCCCCGACTACTGGACTACTGTGGGCTTTCTTT; CDR3aa: CASSLTPPTTGLLWAFF
v_gene: TRBV29-1; d_gene: TRBD2; j_gene: TRBJ2-5; abundance: -; CDR3nt: TGCAGCGTTGAAGATCGGCTAGCGGTCCAAGAGACCCAGTACTTC; CDR3aa: CSVEDRLAVQETQYF
v_gene: TRBV6-5; d_gene: -; j_gene: TRBJ1-1; abundance: -; CDR3nt: TGTGCCACCCAATCCGGGAACACTGAAGCTTTCTTT; CDR3aa: CATQSGNTEAFF
v_gene: TRBV5-6; d_gene: -; j_gene: TRBJ1-1; abundance: -; CDR3nt: TGTGCCAGCAGCTTGGGGGCAGGTACCACTGAAGCTTTCTTT; CDR3aa: CASSLGAGTTEAFF
v_gene: TRBV4-2; d_gene: -; j_gene: TRBJ1-1; abundance: once; CDR3nt: TGTGCCAGCAGCCAAAACAGGGCCCTTGAAGCTTTCTTT; CDR3aa: CASSQNRALEAFF
v_gene: TRBV7-9; d_gene: -; j_gene: TRBJ1-1; abundance: -; CDR3nt: TGTGCCAGCAGGGGGTCGGCGGGCGTCGCTGAAGCTTTCTTT; CDR3aa: CASRGSAGVAEAFF
v_gene: TRBV29-1; d_gene: -; j_gene: TRBJ2-5; abundance: -; CDR3nt: TGCAGCAGCGCAACCTCCCAAGAGACCCAGTACTTC; CDR3aa: CSSATSQETQYF
v_gene: TRBV5-6; d_gene: -; j_gene: TRBJ1-1; abundance: -; CDR3nt: TGTGCCAGCAGCCCAACGAACGGAGGGATCTACACTGAAGCTTTCTTT; CDR3aa: CASSPTNGGIYTEAFF
v_gene: TRBV11-1; d_gene: -; j_gene: TRBJ2-5; abundance: -; CDR3nt: TGTGCCAGCAGCGGTCAGGGTAGCGAGACCCAGTACTTC; CDR3aa: CASSGQGSETQYF
v_gene: TRBV5-4; d_gene: TRBD1; j_gene: TRBJ1-2; abundance: -; CDR3nt: TGTGCCAGCAGCTGGGACAGGGGGTCCGAGACTAACTATGGCTACACCTTC; CDR3aa: CASSWDRGSETNYGYTF
v_gene: TRBV7-9; d_gene: TRBD2; j_gene: TRBJ2-1; abundance: few; CDR3nt: TGTGCCAGCAGCCTTGGACTAGCGGGGTCCTACAATGAGCAGTTCTTC; CDR3aa: CASSLGLAGSYNEQFF
v_gene: TRBV18; d_gene: -; j_gene: TRBJ2-5; abundance: -; CDR3nt: TGTGCCAGCTCACCAATCAGGGGCCAAGAGACCCAGTACTTC; CDR3aa: CASSPIRGQETQYF
v_gene: TRBV19; d_gene: -; j_gene: TRBJ2-7; abundance: -; CDR3nt: TGTGCCAGTAGTATAGTTTCCGGGAACGAGCAGTACTTC; CDR3aa: CASSIVSGNEQYF
v_gene: TRBV5-1; d_gene: TRBD2; j_gene: TRBJ2-7; abundance: -; CDR3nt: TGCGCCAGCAGGAGCGGGGGGAGCTCCTACGAGCAGTACTTC; CDR3aa: CASRSGGSSYEQYF
v_gene: TRBV7-2; d_gene: -; j_gene: TRBJ2-7; abundance: -; CDR3nt: TGTGCCAGCAGCTTATCATGGGGCCTTCTGGGCTACGAGCAGTACTTC; CDR3aa: CASSLSWGLLGYEQYF
v_gene: TRBV7-9; d_gene: TRBD1; j_gene: TRBJ1-4; abundance: few; CDR3nt: TGTGCCAGCAGCTTAAGGACAGGTGGAAATGAAAAACTGTTTTTT; CDR3aa: CASSLRTGGNEKLFF
v_gene: TRBV11-2; d_gene: -; j_gene: TRBJ2-7; abundance: -; CDR3nt: TGTGCCAGCAACCCCCCCGGGAGATCAGAGCAGTACTTC; CDR3aa: CASNPPGRSEQYF
v_gene: TRBV2; d_gene: TRBD1; j_gene: TRBJ2-5; abundance: -; CDR3nt: TGTGCCAGCAGTGAATTGGGACAGGGGGCAGGAGAGACCCAGTACTTC; CDR3aa: CASSELGQGAGETQYF
v_gene: TRBV5-4; d_gene: TRBD1; j_gene: TRBJ1-1; abundance: -; CDR3nt: TGTGCCAGCAGTCAAGGGGGCCGGACTGAAGCTTTCTTT; CDR3aa: CASSQGGRTEAFF
v_gene: TRBV7-9; d_gene: TRBD1; j_gene: TRBJ1-1; abundance: once; CDR3nt: TGTGCCAGCAGCCCAACCAGGGGGATCACTGAAGCTTTCTTT; CDR3aa: CASSPTRGITEAFF
v_gene: TRBV30; d_gene: -; j_gene: TRBJ1-5; abundance: once; CDR3nt: TGTGCCTGGAGCTTGGGGGGGGATCAGCCCCAGCATTTT; CDR3aa: CAWSLGGDQPQHF
v_gene: TRBV7-3; d_gene: TRBD2; j_gene: TRBJ2-1; abundance: -; CDR3nt: TGTGCCAGCAGCGTTGCAGGCGGGGGGGCCGTTGAGCAGTTCTTC; CDR3aa: CASSVAGGGAVEQFF
v_gene: TRBV7-8; d_gene: TRBD1; j_gene: TRBJ1-4; abundance: few; CDR3nt: TGTGCCAGCAGCTTAACCCCCGGGACAGGGAATGAAAAACTGTTTTTT; CDR3aa: CASSLTPGTGNEKLFF